These T cell receptor beta chains were read from a single sample in a study of OX40 agonist ivuxolimab in advanced cancers. Repertoires were generated with immunoSEQ multiplex PCR, while TCRdb's copy carries only in-frame clones and drops some. The repertoire consists of some 50,000 clones, with nearly 80% occurring once and the leading ten covering roughly 7.9%. Sample: CD4+ or CD8+ T cells sorted from blood, taken in a trial of the OX40 agonist ivuxolimab. The origin of the receptors is an adult with an advanced solid tumor such as melanoma, head and neck, liver or kidney cancer. Both conserved end residues are part of each CDR3. The order of the fields is J gene, clone size, D gene, V gene, CDR3 protein, CDR3 DNA. D genes are given only for firm matches. Size is stated for part of the rows, as once, few or many counts, or as a class when the clone is expanded.

TRBJ1-6 once - TRBV7-2 CASSSRGAYNSPLHF TGTGCCAGCAGCTCCCGGGGAGCCTATAATTCACCCCTCCACTTT
TRBJ1-3 - - TRBV7-8 CASSLIGTTSSGNTIYF TGTGCCAGCAGCTTAATCGGGACAACCAGCTCTGGAAACACCATATATTTT
TRBJ1-1 - - TRBV29-1 CSAVVLNTEAFF TGCAGCGCGGTGGTTTTGAACACTGAAGCTTTCTTT
TRBJ2-1 - - TRBV4-3 CASSQGRRNNEQFF TGCGCCAGCAGCCAAGGTCGCAGAAACAATGAGCAGTTCTTC
TRBJ2-4 - - TRBV28 CASSLLRQNIQYF TGTGCCAGCAGTTTACTTCGGCAAAACATTCAGTACTTC
TRBJ2-2 - - TRBV2 CASSDRVNTGELFF TGTGCCAGCAGTGACAGGGTAAACACCGGGGAGCTGTTTTTT
TRBJ2-7 - - TRBV6-1 CASKAGSINEQYF TGTGCCAGCAAGGCCGGCTCAATCAACGAGCAGTACTTC
TRBJ1-4 once - TRBV5-1 CASSSMAPTNEKLFF TGCGCCAGCAGCTCGATGGCACCCACTAATGAAAAACTGTTTTTT
TRBJ2-3 - - TRBV4-1 CASSQEPTDTQYF TGCGCCAGCAGCCAAGAGCCCACAGATACGCAGTATTTT
TRBJ2-3 - - TRBV5-8 CASSLYRDSGTDTQYF TGTGCCAGCAGCTTATACCGGGACTCAGGGACAGATACGCAGTATTTT
TRBJ2-2 - TRBD2 TRBV5-1 CASSLGLAGNTGELFF TGCGCCAGCAGCTTGGGTCTAGCGGGAAACACCGGGGAGCTGTTTTTT